This TCR beta chain was obtained from a study of T cells in Graves' hyperthyroidism and ophthalmopathy. Study-wide background: Sampling of peripheral blood happened at initial diagnosis, prior to any treatment.

This clonotype was seen ten or more times. RNA transcripts gave rise to amplified TCR beta CDR3 regions. The HTBI primer set was used in a first-round RT-PCR of the TCR CDR3. TCRdb reanalysed the multiplex PCR reads using MiXCR and keeps one entry per CDR3 protein. Among a few hundred thousand distinct CDR3 sequences listed, about 13% were seen once. Patients were aged 18 to 65, had disease duration under 2 months, and had newly diagnosed hyperthyroidism. Clinicians diagnosed patients from clinical symptoms, serum thyroxine and TRAb, thyroid ultrasound and orbital computed tomography. The clonotype comes from a woman aged 18-29 years with Graves' hyperthyroidism. What was sequenced was blood.

CDR3 DNA sequence: TGTGCCAGCAGTTACAGGGGGGGGGAGTACGAGCAGTACTTC. It encodes CASSYRGGEYEQYF. This chain connects TRBV27 to TRBJ2-7, with D maybe TRBD1 (8 bases). The V end lost 4 bases, the J end lost 4 bases, and 14 bases lay between the germline ends. The CDR3 contains 14 residues. The V gene's germline CDR1 is MNHEY and CDR2 SMNVEV (reference sequence).